This T cell receptor (beta chain) was identified in a study of cytomegalovirus exposure and HLA in healthy donors (TCRdb year 2017). In the study overall: In an earlier analysis of some 610 of the donors, about 270 Gb of sequence data and approximately 100 million unique TCR beta sequences from roughly 200 million T cells were reported. An early release covering some 640 HLA-typed donors comprised about 300 gigabases of sequencing data and around 85 million unique TCR sequences. The genetic ancestry cluster associated with self-reported Caucasian donors included about 81% of the 398 genotyped donors. The study was designed to test whether signatures of past pathogen exposure could be identified by cataloging public T cell receptors. The study used immunosequencing to profile the T cell repertoires of several hundred subjects and linked those repertoires to cytomegalovirus serostatus. In addition to the first cohort of 666 subjects, a separate validation cohort of 120 different subjects was used. High-throughput TCR immunosequencing, statistical association of individual TCRs with disease status, and machine learning were combined to predict cytomegalovirus infection status. To study patterns of TCR occurrence, a later analysis re-analyzed previously published TCR beta repertoires from several hundred donors and added high-resolution HLA genotyping. In the later analysis, no new phenotypic data were used to find candidate immune exposures; instead, reliance was placed on TCR beta sequences and their occurrence across donors. In an earlier analysis of several hundred of the donors, high-throughput TCR beta sequencing was used to judge whether each TCR beta V gene segment behaved as functional or pseudogenic. Donor age, sex, ethnicity and CMV serostatus were collected together with the repertoire data. Genome-wide SNP genotypes for about 65% of the roughly 670 donors were used in a later genetic analysis, which treated that subset as a discovery cohort. Every repertoire in the discovery cohort had been generated on one and the same sequencing platform. Class I and class II HLA loci were covered by the typing at four-digit resolution. Typing coverage varied by locus: roughly 629-640 donors for A, B, C, DRB1 and DQB1; roughly 560 for DQA1; nearly 610 for DPA1; 450 to 480 for DPB1. Because of strong linkage in the cohort, four to six DR-DQ haplotypes were treated as single units for association and clustering. Among around 400 genotyped donors of the cohort, an average of around 240,000 unique TCR beta nucleotide sequences was sequenced per donor, of which approximately 18% were non-productive. What the research found in general, with its limitations: An earlier analysis of some 590 of the donors showed that most TCR beta V segments appeared in productive rearrangements either about 87% or about 30% of the time, which broadly matched IMGT annotations. In a later analysis, the rate of TCR association differed among HLA loci, with DRB1 alleles having the most associated TCRs and HLA-C alleles having the fewest. Sequencing depth was assumed to be roughly uniform across donors in the presence/absence analyses, though that assumption may not hold. Immune exposure information for the cohort was limited to CMV serostatus. Because HLA typing was missing for some donors at each locus, association tests included only the typed subset. At a false discovery rate of 0.05, a later analysis linked around 17,000 TCR beta sequences to specific HLA alleles. A further reported finding was that TCR beta sequences accurately predicted the HLA-A and HLA-B alleles for most subjects in the first cohort. A few of the identified cytomegalovirus-associated TCR beta chains were confirmed in vitro to be specific for cytomegalovirus antigens. Some IMGT-functional V segments, including TRBV6-2 and TRBV6-3, could not be distinguished by the 87-base-pair reads and were therefore excluded. In a later genetic analysis, a missense DCLRE1C variant was associated with V-gene and J-gene trimming of TCR beta chains, and the association was replicated in an independent cohort. Compared with the roughly 600-donor mean, donors in an Asian-associated ancestry cluster had fewer N-insertions in productive TCRs, according to a later genetic analysis. Compared with equally common non-associated chains, HLA-associated TCR beta chains in a later analysis were more clonally expanded and had lower generation probabilities. This cohort had only TCR beta chains sequenced, and the lack of alpha or paired-chain data limited which features could be detected. Most CMV-associated TCR beta chains appeared to be HLA-restricted in a later analysis, and the HLA associations seemed to be driven largely by CMV exposure. Because counts were too low, seventeen rarely observed V segments, including chromosome 9 orphons, were excluded from the earlier analysis of fewer than 650 of the donors. A group of highly shared sequence variants was considered likely to be a technical artifact of the sequencing pipeline. The authors suggested that the approach could potentially be generalized to other disease states and immunological phenotypes. Most TCR sequences were seen in very few donors, while some public TCRs were found in many individuals. The classifier was reported to diagnose cytomegalovirus status with high specificity and sensitivity in both the original cohort and the validation cohort. Linkage disequilibrium might explain the correlated functional status among segregating V segments, but an unknown experimental factor could not be excluded. Strong co-occurrence of HLA alleles, especially DR and DQ, made assigning TCR associations to individual alleles difficult. The study gave a list of more than 150 TCR beta chains associated with cytomegalovirus. A later analysis reported that several top co-occurrence clusters appeared linked to parvovirus B19, influenza, CMV and Epstein-Barr virus.

The method behind the library was the immunoSEQ multiplex PCR assay. For the multiplex PCR, a mixture combining 60 forward primers for TCR Vbeta segments and 13 reverse primers for TCR Jbeta segments was used. The CDR3 region of rearranged TCR beta genes was amplified from genomic DNA by a multiplex PCR assay. The Illumina HiSeq System was used to sequence the amplified TCR beta libraries as 87-base-pair reads. For the original study's pipeline: A later analysis counted about 80 million unique TCR beta chains across the 550 to 700 repertoires, and some 11 million of these chains were shared by at least two donors. To remove PCR and sequencing errors, raw reads were error-corrected and collapsed into unique sequences using a nearest-neighbor algorithm that merged closely related sequences. To assign V, D and J gene segments, CDR3 sequences were aligned to IMGT reference sequences. Each retained sequence needed at least a six-nucleotide match to both a V gene segment and a J gene segment. A rearrangement counted as productive if the CDR3 had no stop codons and remained in frame with V and J, and every other rearrangement counted as non-productive. CDR3 was defined according to IMGT convention as the region running from the second conserved V-encoded cysteine to the conserved J-encoded phenylalanine. The earlier analysis of approximately 590 of the donors excluded any sequence lacking an unambiguous match to a single V gene segment. An earlier analysis of about 600 of the donors called V segments functional above 56.7% productive rearrangements and segregating when the between-donor standard deviation exceeded 5%. A statistical classification framework was developed to diagnose cytomegalovirus status using the catalog of TCR beta chain sequences. In a later analysis, TCR nucleotide sequences were compared against IMGT/GENE-DB human TR gene sequences so that V and J genes could be assigned. A later analysis assigned CDR3 sequences and most-parsimonious VDJ recombination scenarios with the TCRdist pipeline. In a later analysis, each TCR beta chain was defined by its CDR3 amino acid sequence together with its V-gene family, and reads lacking a unique V-gene family were excluded. To address suspected cross-contamination and a sequencing artifact, a later analysis removed roughly 640 highly shared, low-generation-probability nucleotide sequences. A later analysis calculated a clonal expansion index for each public chain from normalized within-repertoire ranks of inferred template counts. A later analysis computed generation probabilities with a VDJ recombination model fitted to out-of-frame rearrangements, and checked the results against IGoR. In a later analysis, hypergeometric tests were used to score TCR-TCR, TCR-HLA and TCR-CMV co-occurrence, with a repertoire-size bias correction applied to TCR pairs. To estimate false discovery rates, a later analysis permuted the HLA or CMV assignments 20 times. In a later analysis, co-occurring TCRs were grouped using DBSCAN, with TCRdist sequence similarity added in when clustering inside HLA-allele-positive subsets. Repertoires with fewer than 30,000 or more than 120,000 public chains, plus five repertoires with anomalous nucleotide sharing, were excluded from co-occurrence clustering. Held by TCRdb, this immuneACCESS table contains in-frame sequences only and omits some clones. Under half of the omission traces to an unresolved V gene where checked; the cause of the rest is unknown. D and trimming were read from the DNA, whereas the V and J calls and clone size are those reported in that table. Across this sample there are 150,000 or so clones, with approximately 80% seen only once. The ten largest clones add up to around 5.8% of the sample.

The cohort was made up of hundreds of healthy bone marrow donors. All cohort members were sampled while nominally healthy, although unrecorded immune exposures were likely present. The donor tested CMV seropositive, placing the donor among the 289 seropositive members of the cohort. A peripheral blood sample was provided by each donor, and peripheral blood mononuclear cells were used for TCR beta sequencing. The Qiagen DNeasy Blood Extraction Kit was used to extract genomic DNA from the blood cell samples. V is reduced by 7 bases and J by 5 bases, leaving a spacing of 15 bases between them. Including the terminal cysteine and phenylalanine, the CDR3 comprises 12 residues. Only the CDR3 part of the read is kept: 36 bases, read in frame from the first base. CDR1 and CDR2 are drawn from the germline V gene: SQVTM, ANQGSEA. Only one count was recorded for this clone. Its antigen is unknown. There are no base qualities to consult, and no much larger clone falls within one base.

The chain employs TRBV29-1 and TRBJ2-7; the D gene is perhaps TRBD1, from 6 matching bases. The clonotype originates from a male donor in good health and CMV-seropositive. The sequencing sample was made of PBMCs. The DNA sequence follows: TGCAGCGCCGGGACAATGGGGAACGAGCAGTACTTC. It specifies CSAGTMGNEQYF.